A single sample gave rise to the 5 T cell receptor beta chains below, sequenced in a study of blood T cell repertoires in COVID-19. Clones were read by immunoSEQ multiplex PCR, and TCRdb kept only the in-frame ones, dropping some. The table lists about 270,000 clones, around nine tenths of them singletons, with around 14% in the top ten. Specimen: peripheral blood. Receptors originate from a woman aged 65 to 85 with COVID-19, enrolled during active disease.

The CDR3 protein is CASSGLTGNTGELFF. The DNA of the CDR3 is TGTGCCAGCAGCGGACTGACAGGGAACACCGGGGAGCTGTTTTTT. V usage is TRBV9 and J usage is TRBJ2-2, with D possibly matching TRBD1 (6 bases). Germline loops: CDR1 SGDLS, CDR2 YYNGEE. The V gene lost 3 bases and the J gene lost 1 base, with 10 bases spanning the gap. The CDR3 spans 15 residues.

The chain employs TRBV7-8 and TRBJ1-5, with a weak D call TRBD1 (5 bases). Trimming shortened V by 5 bases and J by 5 bases, and 10 bases separated the two germline ends. CDR3 size: 13 residues. From germline, CDR1 is SGHVS and CDR2 FQNEAQ. CDR3 in DNA: TGTGCCAGCAGCAGAGTAGGGGATCAGCCCCAGCATTTT. Translating it yields CASSRVGDQPQHF.

This rearrangement joins TRBV7-9 to TRBJ2-7, with D perhaps matching TRBD1 (6 bases). The CDR3 length is 15 residues. V dropped 2 bases and J dropped 3 bases, with 14 bases sitting between them. CDR1 and CDR2 from the germline V gene are SEHNR and FQNEAQ (reference sequence). The CDR3, as DNA: TGTGCCAGCAGCTTAATACAGGGAACCCTCTACGAGCAGTACTTC. The encoded protein is CASSLIQGTLYEQYF.

This clone was picked up a small number of times. The chain has TRBV7-2 and TRBJ2-2; 8 positions agree with TRBD2. Germline V lookup: CDR1 SGHTA, CDR2 FQGNSA. This CDR3 is built from 17 residues. Germline trimming cut 4 bases from V and 7 bases from J; bases unmatched to any gene: 14. CDR3 DNA: TGTGCCAGCAGCTCTGGGGGACGAGCGGGGGCGAACGGGGAGCTGTTTTTT. It specifies CASSSGGRAGANGELFF.

The chain has TRBV5-1 and TRBJ2-7; 7 nucleotides line up with TRBD1. This CDR3 is built from 15 residues. After removal of 0 bases from V and 6 bases from J, the junction contained 9 bases not matched to a gene. The germline V gene has CDR1 SGHRS and CDR2 YFSETQ. In DNA, the CDR3 is TGCGCCAGCAGCTTGGCCTCGACAGGGCGTGGCGAGCAGTACTTC. This encodes CASSLASTGRGEQYF.